The 13 T cell receptor beta chains below all came from one sample that was sequenced in a study of shared clonotypes between healthy human individuals. Profiled with immunoSEQ multiplex PCR; TCRdb holds only in-frame clones, not every one. This table has about 2 million clones, 90% to 95% appearing once. The sample comprised naive CD4+ T cells sorted from blood. Subset given: CD45RA+ positively selected. All receptors derive from a man aged 18 to 29 in good health.

This chain connects TRBV5-4 to TRBJ1-2; D ambiguous. This CDR3 is built from 14 residues. The germline V and J ends were trimmed by 1 base and 1 base, with 8 bases remaining between them. CDR1 SGHNT and CDR2 YYREEE come from the germline V gene (reference sequence). The DNA of the CDR3 is TGTGCCAGCAGCTTGTTCGGGGATAACTATGGCTACACCTTC. Its protein is CASSLFGDNYGYTF.

The chain uses TRBV6-5 and TRBJ1-1; the D is unclear. CDR1 MNHEY and CDR2 SVGAGI come from the germline V gene. V was clipped by 2 bases and J by 3 bases, with 7 bases between them. The CDR3 consists of 13 residues. Written as DNA, the CDR3 is TGTGCCAGCAGTTACGGCAGCCACACTGAAGCTTTCTTT. Translated, it gives CASSYGSHTEAFF.

The gene calls are TRBV7-9 and TRBJ1-3; 8 bases fit TRBD1. The germline CDR1 and CDR2 sequences are SEHNR and FQNEAQ (reference sequence). The CDR3 has 14 residues. V lost 5 bases to trimming and J lost 6 bases; unmatched junction nucleotides: 6. CDR3 region: CASSPGQAANTIYF. In DNA form, the CDR3 reads TGTGCCAGCAGCCCGGGACAGGCGGCAAACACCATATATTTT.

A remark on this clone: This same CDR3 is encoded by further DNA sequences in the sample. The gene calls are TRBV9 and TRBJ2-5; TRBD2 matches at 9 bases. The length of the CDR3 is 14 residues. V lost 0 bases, J lost 3 bases, and 0 bases stayed unmatched. Germline V lookup: CDR1 SGDLS, CDR2 YYNGEE. The CDR3 protein is CASSVGLAEETQYF. The CDR3, as DNA: TGTGCCAGCAGCGTAGGACTAGCGGAAGAGACCCAGTACTTC.

Notes on this clone: This sample includes further DNA sequences coding for the same CDR3. The chain links TRBV2 to TRBJ2-5; no clear D. Trimming shortened V by 2 bases and J by 5 bases, and 6 bases separated the two germline ends. The CDR3 sequence is 12 residues long. Germline V gene data show CDR1 as SNHLY and CDR2 as FYNNEI. The CDR3 DNA sequence: TGTGCCAGCAGTGAAATACGGGAGACCCAGTACTTC. Its translation is CASSEIRETQYF.

This chain joins TRBV5-5 and TRBJ2-7; D unresolved. Trimming shortened V by 0 bases and J by 4 bases, and 14 bases separated the two germline ends. Germline CDR1 SGHKS, CDR2 YYEKEE (reference sequence). The CDR3 spans 15 residues. In DNA form, the CDR3 reads TGTGCCAGCAGCTTGGGCCTGGGGATAAATTACGAGCAGTACTTC. It yields the protein CASSLGLGINYEQYF.

The genes are TRBV7-9 and TRBJ2-1; 7 nucleotides match TRBD2. V dropped 2 bases and J dropped 5; count of bases not matched to a gene: 6. CDR1 and CDR2 (germline): SEHNR, FQNEAQ (reference sequence). The CDR3 spans 15 residues. DNA of the CDR3: TGTGCCAGCAGCTTATGGGAGGGCGGGGACAATGAGCAGTTCTTC. Translated, it gives CASSLWEGGDNEQFF. The full variable domain, rest sourced from reference TRBV7-9 and TRBJ2-1, is DTGVSQNPRHKITKRGQNVTFRCDPISEHNRLYWYRQTLGQGPEFLTYFQNEAQLEKSRLLSDRFSAERPKGSFSTLEIQRTEQGDSAMYLCASSLWEGGDNEQFFGPGTRLTVL.

V gene TRBV29-1 combines with J gene TRBJ2-1, with 11 nucleotides matching TRBD1. Germline-derived CDR1 and CDR2 are SQVTM and ANQGSEA. CDR3 size: 15 residues. Trimming took 4 bases from V and 3 from J; bases not matched to a gene: 5. CDR3 sequence (DNA): TGCAGCGTTGTAACCGGGACAGGGGGCTACAATGAGCAGTTCTTC. It specifies CSVVTGTGGYNEQFF.

The chain links TRBV25-1 to TRBJ2-7, with 9 bases identical to TRBD1. V lost 1 base to trimming and J lost 5 bases; unmatched junction nucleotides: 9. The germline gives CDR1 MGHDK, CDR2 SYGVNS. CDR3 length equals 16 residues. CDR3 loop: CASSEFGTGFANEQYF. The CDR3 region has the DNA TGTGCCAGCAGTGAATTCGGGACAGGGTTTGCAAACGAGCAGTACTTC.

With respect to this clone: Additional DNA sequences in this sample encode the identical CDR3. This chain links TRBV18 with TRBJ2-1, with 9 bases identical to TRBD2. Germline V gene lookup returns CDR1 KGHSH and CDR2 LQKENI. J was trimmed by 4 bases and V by 1 base; bases with no gene match: 2. The CDR3 sequence is 15 residues long. The CDR3: CASSPRREGYNEQFF. The CDR3, as DNA: TGTGCCAGCTCACCACGGCGGGAGGGATACAATGAGCAGTTCTTC.

CDR3 nucleotides: TGTGCCATCTCTGGGGGGGGCATCGTCTATGGCTACACCTTC. Translation gives CAISGGGIVYGYTF. This sequence joins TRBV6-1 and TRBJ1-2, with D possibly being TRBD1 (6 bases). Germline assignment: CDR1 MNHNS and CDR2 SASEGT. The CDR3 consists of 14 residues. The ends were cut back, 10 bases at V and 4 bases at J, with 19 bases in the middle.

There are a few counts of this clone. This sequence joins TRBV5-6 and TRBJ2-1, with 8 bases lining up with TRBD2. The CDR3 length is 15 residues. Germline V gene data show CDR1 as SGHDT and CDR2 as YYEEEE. J lost 3 bases, V lost 4 bases, and 6 bases had no gene match. CDR3 nucleotides: TGTGCCAGCAGCGTTGATGCGGGAGGCTACAATGAGCAGTTCTTC. This sequence encodes CASSVDAGGYNEQFF.

This chain uses TRBV6-1 with TRBJ2-3, with 7 bases that match TRBD2. Germline assignment: CDR1 MNHNS and CDR2 SASEGT. The trim removed 4 bases at V and 0 bases at J, leaving 4 bases unmatched. The CDR3 consists of 15 residues. The CDR3 spells CASSVSGFSTDTQYF. CDR3 DNA: TGTGCCAGCAGTGTTAGCGGGTTTAGCACAGATACGCAGTATTTT.